Listed below are T cell receptor beta chains from one sample, sequenced in a study of blood T cell repertoires in COVID-19. The repertoire was sequenced with immunoSEQ multiplex PCR; TCRdb's copy has only in-frame clones and lacks some. Altogether roughly 120,000 clones are present, 84% being singletons, with the ten largest covering 7% to 9%. Input material: peripheral blood. The source is a woman aged 80 or over with active or convalescent COVID-19. CDR3s include the opening cysteine and the closing phenylalanine or tryptophan. The D gene is left open where the match is weak. Not all rows give a size; the values are once, few, many and, for expanded clones, a class.

CAWRGGNTEAFF,TGTGCCTGGAGGGGGGGGAACACTGAAGCTTTCTTT,TRBV30,TRBJ1-1,-,-
CASSIDLNIKGKETQYF,TGTGCCAGTAGTATAGATCTAAATATAAAGGGGAAGGAGACCCAGTACTTC,TRBV19,TRBJ2-5,-,-
CASSGTGSEAFF,TGTGCCAGCAGCGGGACAGGGTCTGAAGCTTTCTTT,TRBV6-5,TRBJ1-1,once,TRBD1
CASSITGPSTDTQYF,TGTGCCAGTAGTATCACAGGGCCCAGCACAGATACGCAGTATTTT,TRBV19,TRBJ2-3,few,-
CARPTRKAGVPGANVLTF,TGTGCCAGACCCACCCGGAAGGCGGGAGTCCCTGGGGCCAACGTCCTGACTTTC,TRBV19,TRBJ2-6,-,TRBD2
CASSENWDFEQYF,TGTGCCAGCAGTGAAAACTGGGACTTCGAGCAGTACTTC,TRBV12-3/TRBV12-4,TRBJ2-7,-,-
CASSGLAGGANTGELFF,TGTGCCAGCAGCGGACTAGCGGGAGGGGCGAACACCGGGGAGCTGTTTTTT,TRBV2,TRBJ2-2,few,TRBD2
CASSTFGQLGSYEQYF,TGTGCCAGTAGTACTTTCGGACAGCTCGGATCCTACGAGCAGTACTTC,TRBV19,TRBJ2-7,-,-
CASSQDEGTSAYEQYF,TGCGCCAGCAGCCAAGACGAGGGGACTAGCGCTTACGAGCAGTACTTC,TRBV4-1,TRBJ2-7,once,TRBD2
CAISAPGQGLDGYTF,TGTGCCATCAGTGCTCCGGGACAGGGGTTGGATGGCTACACCTTC,TRBV10-3,TRBJ1-2,-,TRBD1
CASSPPREIGYGYTF,TGTGCCAGCTCACCACCGAGAGAGATTGGTTATGGCTACACCTTC,TRBV18,TRBJ1-2,-,-
CASSASRGWRESTGELFF,TGTGCCAGCAGCGCGAGCCGAGGCTGGCGGGAGAGCACCGGGGAGCTGTTTTTT,TRBV9,TRBJ2-2,-,TRBD2
CASSPGTLTTRGGELFF,TGTGCCAGCAGCCCCGGGACTTTGACGACCCGGGGAGGAGAGCTGTTTTTT,TRBV11-3,TRBJ2-2,-,-
CASSINRSGYTF,TGTGCCAGTAGTATAAATCGGAGTGGCTACACCTTC,TRBV19,TRBJ1-2,-,-
CASETGAGGNEQFF,TGTGCCAGTGAAACAGGGGCGGGTGGCAATGAGCAGTTCTTC,TRBV19,TRBJ2-1,-,TRBD1
CASNLFPGGHTAATNEKLFF,TGTGCCAGCAACTTATTCCCAGGGGGGCACACGGCCGCAACTAATGAAAAACTGTTTTTT,TRBV27,TRBJ1-4,-,TRBD1
CASSLELNQPQHF,TGTGCCAGCAGCTTGGAGCTCAATCAGCCCCAGCATTTT,TRBV7-2,TRBJ1-5,-,-
CASSQVDSSYEQYF,TGCGCCAGCAGCCAGGTGGATAGCTCCTACGAGCAGTACTTC,TRBV5-1,TRBJ2-7,few,-
CASSERTGLNYGYTF,TGTGCCAGCAGTGAAAGGACAGGGCTGAACTATGGCTACACCTTC,TRBV6-1,TRBJ1-2,-,TRBD1
CASSEPFGQGGYEQYF,TGTGCCAGCAGTGAACCCTTTGGTCAGGGAGGCTACGAGCAGTACTTC,TRBV25-1,TRBJ2-7,-,-
CASKPSRDSYEQYF,TGTGCCAGCAAGCCCTCCCGGGACAGCTACGAGCAGTACTTC,TRBV7-8,TRBJ2-7,once,TRBD1
CASSIDQVGNTEAFF,TGTGCCAGTAGTATAGATCAGGTCGGTAACACTGAAGCTTTCTTT,TRBV19,TRBJ1-1,-,-
CASSRYRTEAFF,TGTGCCAGCAGCCGGTACAGGACTGAAGCTTTCTTT,TRBV3-1/TRBV3-2,TRBJ1-1,-,-
CASSLLRLLGSNQPQHF,TGTGCCAGCAGCTTACTCAGGCTACTGGGTAGCAATCAGCCCCAGCATTTT,TRBV7-8,TRBJ1-5,-,-
CASSPLSGSGGMDEQFF,TGTGCCAGCTCACCCCTTAGCGGGAGCGGGGGGATGGATGAGCAGTTCTTC,TRBV18,TRBJ2-1,-,TRBD2
CASSLTSGRADEQFF,TGTGCCAGCAGTCTGACTAGCGGGAGGGCCGATGAGCAGTTCTTC,TRBV11-3,TRBJ2-1,once,TRBD2
CASSVDVRGEGEAFF,TGTGCCAGCAGCGTAGATGTCAGGGGGGAAGGGGAAGCTTTCTTT,TRBV9,TRBJ1-1,-,TRBD1
CASSPPVTGGTEAFF,TGTGCCAGCAGCCCACCCGTGACAGGGGGCACTGAAGCTTTCTTT,TRBV7-9,TRBJ1-1,-,TRBD1
CASSLTEGETQYF,TGTGCCAGCAGCTTAACGGAGGGGGAGACCCAGTACTTC,TRBV7-3,TRBJ2-5,-,-
CASSSLTGTGVAYGYTF,TGTGCCAGCAGCTCATTGACCGGGACAGGGGTTGCCTATGGCTACACCTTC,TRBV9,TRBJ1-2,-,TRBD1
CAWSSRGLNIQYF,TGTGCCTGGAGCTCTAGGGGCCTAAACATTCAGTACTTC,TRBV30,TRBJ2-4,-,-
CASTSREAPSYEQYF,TGTGCCAGTACCAGCCGGGAGGCCCCCTCCTACGAGCAGTACTTC,TRBV19,TRBJ2-7,-,TRBD2
CASSFSGRTGELFF,TGTGCCAGCAGCTTTAGCGGGAGGACCGGGGAGCTGTTTTTT,TRBV11-2,TRBJ2-2,-,TRBD2
CASSLGIDRPNTEAFF,TGTGCCAGCAGCTTGGGAATCGACAGGCCGAACACTGAAGCTTTCTTT,TRBV5-8,TRBJ1-1,-,-
CASSLAAGGYTDTQYF,TGTGCCAGCAGCTTAGCCGCAGGGGGTTACACAGATACGCAGTATTTT,TRBV7-2,TRBJ2-3,-,TRBD1
CASRTGLGNTEAFF,TGCGCCAGCAGAACCGGACTAGGGAACACTGAAGCTTTCTTT,TRBV5-1,TRBJ1-1,-,-
CASSDQGGEFDEQYF,TGTGCCAGCAGTGACCAGGGAGGTGAGTTTGACGAGCAGTACTTC,TRBV2,TRBJ2-7,few,-
CASSFDRVNTEAFF,TGTGCCAGCAGTTTCGACAGGGTGAACACTGAAGCTTTCTTT,TRBV27,TRBJ1-1,-,TRBD1
CASSLTGVYGYTF,TGTGCCAGCAGCTTGACGGGGGTATATGGCTACACCTTC,TRBV5-8,TRBJ1-2,-,-
CAISEWLEGYEQYF,TGTGCCATCAGTGAGTGGCTAGAAGGCTACGAGCAGTACTTC,TRBV10-3,TRBJ2-7,-,-
CASSTTGGKETQYF,TGTGCCAGTAGTACGACAGGGGGAAAAGAGACCCAGTACTTC,TRBV19,TRBJ2-5,once,TRBD1
CASSAPLGQGRPEAFF,TGTGCCAGCAGCGCACCCCTGGGACAGGGAAGGCCTGAAGCTTTCTTT,TRBV7-9,TRBJ1-1,-,TRBD1
CAAEDRIEQYF,TGTGCCGCGGAAGACAGGATCGAGCAGTACTTC,TRBV12-3/TRBV12-4,TRBJ2-7,-,-
CATPPTVYEQYF,TGTGCCACCCCACCCACAGTCTACGAGCAGTACTTC,TRBV6-4,TRBJ2-7,-,-
CASSPGGTNSPLHF,TGTGCCAGCAGTCCCGGGGGGACTAATTCACCCCTCCACTTT,TRBV6-2/TRBV6-3,TRBJ1-6,-,-
CASSYAGRAYEQYF,TGTGCCAGCAGTTACGCAGGCAGGGCCTACGAGCAGTACTTC,TRBV6-6,TRBJ2-7,-,-
CASSYRVANYGYTF,TGTGCCAGCAGTTATCGGGTGGCGAACTATGGCTACACCTTC,TRBV28,TRBJ1-2,-,-
CASHRQGGHEQYF,TGTGCCAGCCACCGACAGGGAGGCCACGAGCAGTACTTC,TRBV27,TRBJ2-7,-,-
CASSQRGTDTQYF,TGTGCCAGCAGCCAGCGGGGCACAGATACGCAGTATTTT,TRBV3-1/TRBV3-2,TRBJ2-3,-,-
CASTLSGGAYNEQFF,TGTGCCAGCACCTTGTCGGGAGGGGCCTACAATGAGCAGTTCTTC,TRBV28,TRBJ2-1,once,TRBD2
CASSYDRMSGANVLTF,TGTGCCAGCAGCTACGACAGGATGTCTGGGGCCAACGTCCTGACTTTC,TRBV9,TRBJ2-6,-,-
CASSLTLQGAGELFF,TGTGCCAGCAGCTTAACTTTACAGGGAGCCGGGGAGCTGTTTTTT,TRBV7-3,TRBJ2-2,-,-
CASSRSGEKLFF,TGTGCCAGCAGCCGGAGTGGGGAAAAACTGTTTTTT,TRBV7-2,TRBJ1-4,-,-
CASSEWVGGSGDEQFF,TGTGCCAGCAGTGAATGGGTGGGCGGGAGTGGAGATGAGCAGTTCTTC,TRBV25-1,TRBJ2-1,-,TRBD2
CASSEAQLPGVSGAFF,TGTGCCAGCAGTGAAGCCCAACTCCCCGGCGTTTCGGGAGCTTTCTTT,TRBV6-1,TRBJ1-1,-,-